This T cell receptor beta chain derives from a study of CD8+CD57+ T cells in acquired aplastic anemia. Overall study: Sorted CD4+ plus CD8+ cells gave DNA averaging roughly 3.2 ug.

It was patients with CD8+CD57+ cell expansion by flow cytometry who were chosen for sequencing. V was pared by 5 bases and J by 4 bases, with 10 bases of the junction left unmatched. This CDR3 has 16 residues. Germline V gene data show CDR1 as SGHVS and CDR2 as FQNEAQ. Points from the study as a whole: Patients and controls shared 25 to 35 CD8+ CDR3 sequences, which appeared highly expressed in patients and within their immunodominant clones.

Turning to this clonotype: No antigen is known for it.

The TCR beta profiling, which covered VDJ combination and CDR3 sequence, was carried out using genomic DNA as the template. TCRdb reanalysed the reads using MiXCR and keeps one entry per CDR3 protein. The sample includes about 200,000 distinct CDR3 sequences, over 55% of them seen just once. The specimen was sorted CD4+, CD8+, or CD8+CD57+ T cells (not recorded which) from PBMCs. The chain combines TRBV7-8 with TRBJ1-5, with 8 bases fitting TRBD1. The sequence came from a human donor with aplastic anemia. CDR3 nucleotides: TGTGCCAGCAGCGTATCCGGGACAGGACTAAATCAGCCCCAGCATTTT. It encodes CASSVSGTGLNQPQHF. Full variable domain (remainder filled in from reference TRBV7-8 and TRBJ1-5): GAGVSQSPRYKVAKRGQDVALRCDPISGHVSLFWYQQALGQGPEFLTYFQNEAQLDKSGLPSDRFFAERPEGSVSTLKIQRTQQEDSAVYLCASSVSGTGLNQPQHFGDGTRLSIL.